This TCR beta chain comes out of a study of blood T cell repertoires in COVID-19. Study in general: Sources were T cells, B-cell-depleted T cells, or PBMCs; the material itself was cDNA or gDNA.

In the study's own analysis: Amplification from reference gene primers served as the basis for estimated nucleated cell counts. The protocol was immunoSEQ multiplex PCR, while the TCRdb copy is restricted to in-frame clones and leaves out a portion. That table furnishes V, J and clone size, whereas the DNA furnished D and trimming. The sample has about 240,000 clones, around 85% seen once. Trimming at V came to 1 base and at J to 1 base, leaving 5 bases not matched to a gene. The length of the CDR3 is 17 residues. In germline, CDR1 is SNHLY, CDR2 FYNNEI. Sequencing was performed on PBMCs or T cells enriched from blood (not recorded which). The chain carries TRBV2 and TRBJ2-4; 9 bases agree with TRBD2. The sequence was obtained from a woman between 40 and 55 years old with acute COVID-19. The CDR3 nucleotides read TGTGCCAGCAGTGAAGGTAGCGGGAGAGTGGCCAAAAACATTCAGTACTTC. This translates into CASSEGSGRVAKNIQYF.